What follows are 31 T cell receptor beta chains derived from one specimen sequenced in a study of blood T cell repertoires in COVID-19. The table came from immunoSEQ multiplex PCR; TCRdb's copy has only in-frame clones and leaves some out. Of 150,000 to 200,000 clones in the sample, roughly 89% were seen once. The source material was PBMCs or T cells enriched from blood (not recorded which). Every receptor here comes from a woman aged 40-49 years with acute COVID-19.

The rearrangement links TRBV30 to TRBJ1-5; 7 nucleotides match TRBD1. The V segment lost 6 bases and the J segment 2 bases; nucleotides outside the gene matches: 7. The CDR3 loop spans 14 amino acids. Looked up from germline, CDR1 is GTSNPN and CDR2 is SVGIG (reference sequence). The CDR3 sequence: CACKTGTGNQPQHF. CDR3 in DNA: TGTGCCTGTAAAACCGGGACAGGCAATCAGCCCCAGCATTTT.

This clone was seen once. In nucleotides, the CDR3 is TGTGCCAGCAGTGACTCCGGCGGTTTGTATGATACGCAGTATTTT. Protein product: CASSDSGGLYDTQYF. The chain combines TRBV6-4 with TRBJ2-3; D gene ambiguous. There are 15 residues in the CDR3. Trimming took 0 bases from V and 6 from J, leaving 13 bases between them. Germline V gives CDR1 MRHNA, CDR2 SNTAGT.

The chain carries TRBV29-1 and TRBJ2-3, with D maybe TRBD2 (6 bases). The CDR3 is 17 amino acids. Trimming removed 3 bases at V and 1 base at J, with 20 bases between. CDR1 is SQVTM, CDR2 ANQGSEA, per germline. DNA of the CDR3: TGCAGCGTTGACCACCGGGAGACCTCCCTCGGCACAGATACGCAGTATTTT. Its translation is CSVDHRETSLGTDTQYF.

The chain links TRBV6-1 to TRBJ1-5, with D unresolved. The CDR3 runs to 12 residues. Germline lookup yields CDR1 MNHNS and CDR2 SASEGT. Trimming pared 2 bases from V and 7 bases from J, leaving 6 bases between. CDR3 in amino acids: CASSEMRQPQHF. DNA of the CDR3: TGTGCCAGCAGTGAAATGAGACAGCCCCAGCATTTT.

This sequence joins TRBV3-1 (or the pseudogene TRBV3-2) and TRBJ1-1; a weak D match, TRBD1 (5 bases). The germline V gene encodes CDR1 LGHDT and CDR2 YNNKEL (reference sequence). The CDR3 runs 14 residues. Trimming cost V 5 bases and J 2 bases, with 12 bases left between them. The CDR3 DNA is TGTGCCAGCAGCACATCAGGGACTAACACTGAAGCTTTCTTT. Residues: CASSTSGTNTEAFF.

This clone showed up just a few times. The chain employs TRBV4-1 and TRBJ1-3; 7 nucleotides align to TRBD1. Germline lookup yields CDR1 MGHRA and CDR2 YSYEKL. The CDR3 runs to 16 residues. V shed 4 bases and J 4 bases; nucleotides not matched to a gene: 10. CDR3 bases: TGCGCCAGCAGCCTCATCGACAGGGCCTCGGGAAACACCATATATTTT. Encoded protein: CASSLIDRASGNTIYF.

V gene TRBV9 combines with J gene TRBJ2-1; 7 bases fit TRBD2. Germline CDR1 reads SGDLS; CDR2 reads YYNGEE. The CDR3 loop spans 14 amino acids. J lost 8 bases, V lost 0 bases, and 5 bases had no gene match. This CDR3 is CASSVEKRDHEQFF. The CDR3 DNA reads as TGTGCCAGCAGCGTAGAGAAGCGGGACCATGAGCAGTTCTTC.

V usage is TRBV3-1 (or the pseudogene TRBV3-2) and J usage is TRBJ2-1; no clear D. Germline CDR1 reads LGHDT; CDR2 reads YNNKEL (reference sequence). This CDR3 has 13 residues. V was clipped by 4 bases and J by 2 bases, with 6 bases between them. DNA of the CDR3: TGTGCCAGCAGCCCCGACACCTACAATGAGCAGTTCTTC. Residues: CASSPDTYNEQFF.

The gene calls are TRBV9 and TRBJ1-5; D remains unclear. This CDR3 contains 15 residues. CDR1 is SGDLS and CDR2 is YYNGEE in the germline V gene. The germline V and J ends were trimmed by 6 bases and 0 bases, with 13 bases remaining between them. CDR3 bases: TGTGCCAGCACCCTAAGGCCTAGTAGCAATCAGCCCCAGCATTTT. It translates to CASTLRPSSNQPQHF.

CDR3 nucleotides: TGTGCCAGCAGCACTTCGGGAGGGCCAGAGACCCAGTACTTC. Translation gives CASSTSGGPETQYF. The chain uses TRBV9 and TRBJ2-5; TRBD2 agrees at 8 bases. The germline gives CDR1 SGDLS, CDR2 YYNGEE. This CDR3 is built from 14 residues. V lost 4 bases to trimming and J lost 4 bases; unmatched junction nucleotides: 6. The full variable domain, rest sourced from reference TRBV9 and TRBJ2-5, is DSGVTQTPKHLITATGQRVTLRCSPRSGDLSVYWYQQSLDQGLQFLIQYYNGEERAKGNILERFSAQQFPDLHSELNLSSLELGDSALYFCASSTSGGPETQYFGPGTRLLVL.

The J gene is TRBJ1-6, the V gene TRBV4-3; D is possibly TRBD1 (5 bases). Germline loops: CDR1 LGHNA, CDR2 YSLEER. This CDR3 comprises 14 residues. V was pared by 0 bases and J by 13 bases, with 13 bases between. CDR3 DNA: TGCGCCAGCAGCCAAGACAGGGAAGTTTCGCCCCTCCACTTT. Translation: CASSQDREVSPLHF.

In this sample, this clone turned up once. The rearrangement joins TRBV9 to TRBJ1-4; D perhaps matches TRBD1 (5 bases). V dropped 4 bases and J dropped 2 bases, with 18 bases sitting between them. CDR1 and CDR2 from the germline V gene are SGDLS and YYNGEE. This CDR3 region has 17 residues. The DNA of the CDR3 is TGTGCCAGCAGCCCCCCCGGGGGGAGCGTCACTAATGAAAAACTGTTTTTT. This translates into CASSPPGGSVTNEKLFF.

The J gene is TRBJ2-2, the V gene TRBV4-1; 11 bases line up with TRBD2. With V trimmed by 2 bases and J by 6 bases, 2 bases remained unmatched. The germline CDR1 and CDR2 sequences are MGHRA and YSYEKL. This CDR3 contains 15 residues. The CDR3 sequence is CASSQIAGGPGELFF. In DNA form, the CDR3 reads TGCGCCAGCAGCCAAATAGCGGGGGGGCCCGGGGAGCTGTTTTTT.

The genes are TRBV7-6 and TRBJ2-2; 10 bases map to TRBD2. Germline loops: CDR1 SGHVS, CDR2 FNYEAQ. CDR3 length: 16 amino acids. The J segment lost 0 bases and the V segment lost 5 bases, leaving 3 bases of the junction unmatched. CDR3 sequence (DNA): TGTGCCAGCAGCCAACTAGCGGGGCCGAACACCGGGGAGCTGTTTTTT. It yields the protein CASSQLAGPNTGELFF.

Worth noting for this clone: The junction departs from germline at one end; a sequencing error may be responsible. The chain joins TRBV7-7 to TRBJ2-1, with TRBD2 matching over 7 bases. This CDR3 contains 18 residues. Germline V CDR1 and CDR2: SSHAT, FNYEAQ (reference sequence). CDR3: CASSPGLFDDSSYNEQFF. Here the CDR3 DNA reads TGTGCTAGCAGCCCGGGACTATTCGACGATAGCTCCTACAATGAGCAGTTCTTC.

The chain couples TRBV27 to TRBJ2-7, with 7 bases fitting TRBD1. CDR1 MNHEY and CDR2 SMNVEV come from the germline V gene (reference sequence). This CDR3 spans 15 amino acids. V shed 5 bases, J shed 6 bases, and the junction held 13 bases outside the gene matches. CDR3 sequence (DNA): TGTGCCAGCAGTGTTTGGGACAGCCCACGGGGCGAGCAGTACTTC. The encoded protein is CASSVWDSPRGEQYF.

This rearrangement joins TRBV6-6 to TRBJ1-2; no clear D. With 5 bases removed from V and 3 bases from J, the gap between germline ends came to 25 bases. The CDR3 runs to 18 residues. Germline V gene sequence: CDR1 MNHNY, CDR2 SVGAGI (reference sequence). The CDR3 coding sequence is TGTGCCAGCAGTCCTCTGGCCCGGGTCCCTCTTTCGGACTATGGCTACACCTTC. This encodes CASSPLARVPLSDYGYTF.

The chain couples TRBV6-5 to TRBJ1-5; D is unresolved. This CDR3 region has 14 residues. With 5 bases removed from V and 0 bases from J, the gap between germline ends came to 8 bases. The germline V gene has CDR1 MNHEY and CDR2 SVGAGI. For the CDR3, the DNA is TGTGCCAGCAGTACAGAATATAGCAATCAGCCCCAGCATTTT. Protein: CASSTEYSNQPQHF.

The chain recombines TRBV11-1 with TRBJ1-1; the D gene is possibly TRBD1 (5 bases). The CDR3 loop spans 16 amino acids. Germline V CDR1 and CDR2: SGHAT, FQDESV (reference sequence). V was shortened by 6 bases and J by 6 bases, with 23 bases between the two germline ends. CDR3 in DNA: TGTGCCAGCAGTCCCTTAGCGACGGGGGATCCTTCTGAAGCTTTCTTT. Protein product: CASSPLATGDPSEAFF.

The V gene is TRBV7-6, the J gene TRBJ1-2; TRBD1 is a possible D gene (6 bases). With 5 bases removed from V and 5 bases from J, the gap between germline ends came to 18 bases. The CDR3 is 15 amino acids. Germline assignment: CDR1 SGHVS and CDR2 FNYEAQ. CDR3 DNA sequence: TGTGCCAGCAGCCCGGGCGACAGGACTCGGTATGGCTACACCTTC. It translates to CASSPGDRTRYGYTF.

The chain joins TRBV12-3 or TRBV12-4 to TRBJ1-2; D ambiguous. V shed 4 bases and J shed 4 bases, with 7 bases lying between them. The length of the CDR3 is 12 residues. As DNA, the CDR3 is TGTGCCAGCAGTTCGACAATCTATGGCTACACCTTC. It translates to CASSSTIYGYTF.

DNA of the CDR3: TGTGCCACCAGTGACCCCGGGACAGATTATGGCTACACCTTC. This encodes CATSDPGTDYGYTF. The V and J genes are TRBV24-1 and TRBJ1-2, with 7 positions matching TRBD1. The V segment lost 4 bases and the J segment 5 bases; nucleotides outside the gene matches: 6. CDR3 length: 14 residues. CDR1 and CDR2 from the germline V gene are KGHDR and SFDVKD.

The CDR3: CASSPRAQRERSNNEQFF. For the CDR3, the DNA is TGTGCCAGCAGTCCTCGAGCTCAGAGGGAGCGGTCGAACAATGAGCAGTTCTTC. The V gene is TRBV27, the J gene TRBJ2-1; D is possibly TRBD2 (5 bases). CDR1 is MNHEY and CDR2 is SMNVEV in the germline V gene (reference sequence). CDR3 size: 18 residues. V lost 5 bases to trimming and J lost 5 bases, with 25 bases between them.

The chain combines TRBV5-1 with TRBJ2-2, with TRBD2 identical over 7 bases. This CDR3 is 16 amino acids long. In germline, CDR1 is SGHRS, CDR2 YFSETQ. V was clipped by 3 bases and J by 1 base; unmatched bases: 6. As DNA, the CDR3 is TGCGCCAGCAGCTCGGGAGTAGCGGGGAACACCGGGGAGCTGTTTTTT. Translated: CASSSGVAGNTGELFF.

V and J are TRBV6-2 or TRBV6-3 and TRBJ2-7, with 9 positions matching TRBD1. The CDR3 is 15 amino acids. Per germline, CDR1 MNHEY and CDR2 SVGEGT. Trimming took 6 bases from V and 0 from J; bases not matched to a gene: 6. CDR3: CASSPGTGSSYEQYF. The CDR3 region has the DNA TGTGCCAGCAGCCCCGGGACAGGGAGCTCCTACGAGCAGTACTTC.

The rearrangement uses TRBV28 and TRBJ1-5; a possible D gene is TRBD1 (6 bases). The CDR3 contains 16 residues. From germline, CDR1 is MDHEN and CDR2 SYDVKM. Trimming removed 0 bases at V and 2 bases at J, with 11 bases between. CDR3 in amino acids: CASSLWGAGGNQPQHF. The DNA of the CDR3 is TGTGCCAGCAGTTTATGGGGGGCAGGGGGCAATCAGCCCCAGCATTTT.

This clone has just one count. The CDR3 nucleotides are TGTGCCAGCTCACCCCGAAGAATTACAGAAAGCTCTGGAAACACCATATATTTT. It yields the protein CASSPRRITESSGNTIYF. The chain couples TRBV18 to TRBJ1-3; D gene uncertain. Trimming stripped 3 bases from V and 0 bases from J, with 18 bases between. CDR3 size: 18 residues. Germline CDR1 and CDR2: KGHSH and LQKENI.

The chain links TRBV7-6 to TRBJ1-1; the D gene is possibly TRBD1 (6 bases). Germline V lookup: CDR1 SGHVS, CDR2 FNYEAQ. V lost 5 bases and J 4 bases, leaving 17 bases between the germline ends. The CDR3 consists of 15 residues. The CDR3 bases are TGTGCCAGCAGCCCCCAGGTGGGGGCAGGCACTGAAGCTTTCTTT. Translated: CASSPQVGAGTEAFF.

J is TRBJ2-1 and V is TRBV5-4, with 8 positions matching TRBD2. Germline V CDR1 and CDR2: SGHNT, YYREEE (reference sequence). The CDR3 is made up of 16 amino acids. The ends lost 5 bases at V and 4 bases at J; junction bases unmatched: 11. The CDR3 loop reads CASSQRLAPLYNEQFF. The CDR3 DNA reads TGTGCCAGCAGTCAAAGACTAGCGCCTCTTTACAATGAGCAGTTCTTC.

This chain joins TRBV19 and TRBJ2-7, with TRBD1 matching over 9 bases. J lost 2 bases, V lost 2 bases, and 4 bases had no gene match. Germline CDR1 LNHDA, CDR2 SQIVND (reference sequence). This CDR3 spans 15 amino acids. The CDR3 region is CASSIRTGEAYEQYF. Written as DNA, the CDR3 is TGTGCCAGTAGTATAAGGACAGGGGAAGCCTACGAGCAGTACTTC.

V gene TRBV2 combines with J gene TRBJ2-3, with 7 bases identical to TRBD2. The CDR3 runs to 13 residues. CDR1 and CDR2 (germline): SNHLY, FYNNEI. V shed 8 bases and J 2 bases; nucleotides not matched to a gene: 4. As DNA, the CDR3 is TGTGCCAGCGGGCGGGAGAACACAGATACGCAGTATTTT. Translating gives CASGRENTDTQYF. Supplemented by reference TRBV2 and TRBJ2-3, the full variable domain reads EPEVTQTPSHQVTQMGQEVILRCVPISNHLYFYWYRQILGQKVEFLVSFYNNEISEKSEIFDDQFSVERPDGSNFTLKIRSTKLEDSAMYFCASGRENTDTQYFGPGTRLTVL.